This T cell receptor (beta chain) was observed in a study of T cells in Graves' hyperthyroidism and ophthalmopathy. Study details: Peripheral blood was collected at initial diagnosis, before any treatment.

The table lists this clonotype with a few counts. Patients with ophthalmopathy all had a Clinical Activity Score of at least 3, a NOSPECS grade of at least 4 and duration under 3 months. Every diagnosis used clinical symptoms, serum thyroxine and TRAb, thyroid ultrasound and orbital computed tomography. Template material for amplifying TCR beta CDR3 regions consisted of RNA transcripts. Carried out on the TCR CDR3, a first-round RT-PCR used the HTBI primer set. TCRdb independently ran MiXCR on the multiplex PCR reads; one entry per CDR3 protein. The table shows about 270,000 distinct CDR3 sequences, with roughly 20% occurring only once. The CDR3 runs to 12 residues. Germline CDR1 and CDR2: KGHDR and SFDVKD. Trimming removed 9 bases from V and 2 bases from J; junction bases left unmatched: 1.

The source is a young man with Graves' ophthalmopathy. The chain employs TRBV24-1 and TRBJ2-3; 7 nucleotides agree with TRBD2. Sequencing was carried out using blood. CDR3 coding DNA: TGTGCCACCGGGACTACCACAGATACGCAGTATTTT. Amino acids: CATGTTTDTQYF.